This TCR beta chain was recorded in a study of T cells in Graves' hyperthyroidism and ophthalmopathy. The CDR3 consists of 13 residues. Germline CDR1 DFQATT, CDR2 SNEGSKA (reference sequence). This clonotype was detected a few times. Its antigen is unknown. The source material, RNA transcripts, was used to amplify TCR beta CDR3 regions. HTBI primers were the set used in a first-round RT-PCR of the TCR CDR3. TCRdb ran MiXCR on the multiplex PCR reads and lists one entry per CDR3 protein. The table records 490,000 or so distinct CDR3 sequences, about 20% of them present only once. Broader study findings: Peripheral blood also featured most of the thyroid clonotypes expanded above 0.001.

This TCR came from a woman aged 70 to 79 with Graves' ophthalmopathy. Sequencing was performed on blood. The chain couples TRBV20-1 to TRBJ2-3; 9 positions agree with TRBD2. This chain's CDR3 is CAGAGGVTDTQYF. Written as DNA, the CDR3 is TGCGCCGGAGCGGGAGGAGTGACAGATACGCAGTATTTT.